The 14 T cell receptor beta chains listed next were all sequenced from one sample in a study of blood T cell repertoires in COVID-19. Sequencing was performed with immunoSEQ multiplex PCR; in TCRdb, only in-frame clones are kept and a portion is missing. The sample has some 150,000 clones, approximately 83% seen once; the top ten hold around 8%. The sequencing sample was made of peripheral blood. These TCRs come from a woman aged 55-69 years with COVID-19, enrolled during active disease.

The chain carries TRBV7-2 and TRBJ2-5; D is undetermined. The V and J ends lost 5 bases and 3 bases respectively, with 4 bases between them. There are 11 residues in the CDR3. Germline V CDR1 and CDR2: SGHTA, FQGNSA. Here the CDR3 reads CASSRKETQYF. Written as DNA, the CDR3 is TGTGCCAGCAGCCGTAAAGAGACCCAGTACTTC.

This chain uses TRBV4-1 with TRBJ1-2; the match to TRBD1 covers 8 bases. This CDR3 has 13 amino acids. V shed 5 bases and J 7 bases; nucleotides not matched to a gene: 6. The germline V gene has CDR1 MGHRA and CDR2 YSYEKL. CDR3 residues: CASSGGQEGGYTF. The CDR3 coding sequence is TGCGCCAGCAGCGGGGGACAGGAGGGTGGCTACACCTTC.

This CDR3 is CASSTLQGADGYTF. In nucleotides, the CDR3 is TGTGCCAGCAGCACGCTCCAGGGGGCGGATGGCTACACCTTC. V usage is TRBV5-4 and J usage is TRBJ1-2, with 8 bases lining up with TRBD1. V lost 4 bases, J lost 6 bases, and 8 bases stayed unmatched. The germline V gene has CDR1 SGHNT and CDR2 YYREEE (reference sequence). The CDR3 has 14 residues.

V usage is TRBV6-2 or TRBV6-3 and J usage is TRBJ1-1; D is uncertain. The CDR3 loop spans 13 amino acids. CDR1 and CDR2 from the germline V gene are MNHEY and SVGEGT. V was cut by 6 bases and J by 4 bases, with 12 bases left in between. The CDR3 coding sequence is TGTGCCAGCAGCATCGCGCGCCCCACTGAAGCTTTCTTT. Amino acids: CASSIARPTEAFF.

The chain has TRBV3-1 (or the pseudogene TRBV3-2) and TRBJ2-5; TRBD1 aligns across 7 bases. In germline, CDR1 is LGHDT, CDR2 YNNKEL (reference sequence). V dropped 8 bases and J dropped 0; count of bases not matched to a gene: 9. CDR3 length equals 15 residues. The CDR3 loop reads CASRQGEVDQETQYF. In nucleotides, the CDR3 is TGTGCCAGCCGACAGGGCGAGGTGGACCAAGAGACCCAGTACTTC.

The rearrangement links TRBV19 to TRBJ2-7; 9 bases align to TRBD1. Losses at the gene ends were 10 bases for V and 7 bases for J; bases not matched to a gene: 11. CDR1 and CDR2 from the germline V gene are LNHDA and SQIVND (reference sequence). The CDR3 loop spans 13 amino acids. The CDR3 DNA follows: TGTGCCACTAGAGGGACAGGGAACAAAGAGCAGTACTTC. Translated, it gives CATRGTGNKEQYF.

CDR3 in amino acids: CASSLRLAGEPNEQFF. In DNA form, the CDR3 reads TGTGCCAGCAGCCTAAGACTAGCGGGGGAACCCAATGAGCAGTTCTTC. The V gene is TRBV13, the J gene TRBJ2-1; TRBD2 matches 12 bases. Per the germline V gene, CDR1 is PRHDT and CDR2 is FYEKMQ (reference sequence). The CDR3 runs to 16 residues. The ends lost 5 bases at V and 6 bases at J; junction bases unmatched: 8.

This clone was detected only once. CDR3 bases: TGCGCCAGCAGCCAAGTTTCACAGGGGGACGAGCAGTACTTC. It specifies CASSQVSQGDEQYF. This sequence joins TRBV4-3 and TRBJ2-7; TRBD1 agrees at 8 bases. The length of the CDR3 is 14 residues. J lost 5 bases, V lost 1 base, and 4 bases had no gene match. Looked up from germline, CDR1 is LGHNA and CDR2 is YSLEER.

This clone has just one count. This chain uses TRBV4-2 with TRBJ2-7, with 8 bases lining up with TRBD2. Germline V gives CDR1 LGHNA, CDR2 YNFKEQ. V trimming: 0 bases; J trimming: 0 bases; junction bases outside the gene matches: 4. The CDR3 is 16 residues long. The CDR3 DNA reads TGTGCCAGCAGCCAAGATTTCCGGGGGGGCTCCTACGAGCAGTACTTC. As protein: CASSQDFRGGSYEQYF.

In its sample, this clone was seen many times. CDR3 in amino acids: CASSESLTESSGNTIYF. CDR3 nucleotides: TGCGCCAGCAGTGAGTCCCTGACGGAGAGCTCTGGAAACACCATATATTTT. The chain couples TRBV10-1 to TRBJ1-3; no clear D. The germline V gene has CDR1 WNHNN and CDR2 SYGVQD (reference sequence). The CDR3 is made up of 17 amino acids. V lost 0 bases to trimming and J lost 0 bases, with 12 bases between them.

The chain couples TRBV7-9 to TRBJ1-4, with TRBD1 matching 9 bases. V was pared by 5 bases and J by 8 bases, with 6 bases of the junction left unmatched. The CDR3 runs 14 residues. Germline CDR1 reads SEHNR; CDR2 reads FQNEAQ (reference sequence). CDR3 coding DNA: TGTGCCAGCAGCCTGGACAGGGGACGGGAAAAACTGTTTTTT. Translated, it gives CASSLDRGREKLFF.

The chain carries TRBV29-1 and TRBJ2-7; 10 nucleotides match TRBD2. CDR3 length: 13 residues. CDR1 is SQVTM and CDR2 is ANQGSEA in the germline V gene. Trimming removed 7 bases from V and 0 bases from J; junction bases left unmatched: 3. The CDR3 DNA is TGCAGCGCCATAGCGGGGGGCTCCTACGAGCAGTACTTC. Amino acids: CSAIAGGSYEQYF.

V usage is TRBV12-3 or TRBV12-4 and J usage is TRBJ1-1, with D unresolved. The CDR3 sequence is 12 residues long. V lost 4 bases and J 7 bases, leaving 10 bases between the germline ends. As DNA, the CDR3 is TGTGCCAGCAGTTCTGCGTACGGTGAAGCTTTCTTT. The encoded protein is CASSSAYGEAFF.

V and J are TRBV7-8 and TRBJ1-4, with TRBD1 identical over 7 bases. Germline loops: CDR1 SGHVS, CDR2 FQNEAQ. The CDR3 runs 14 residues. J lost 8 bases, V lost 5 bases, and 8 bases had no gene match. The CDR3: CASSVRDRAEKLFF. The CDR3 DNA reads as TGTGCCAGCAGCGTCCGGGACAGAGCGGAAAAACTGTTTTTT. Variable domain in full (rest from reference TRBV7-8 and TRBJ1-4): GAGVSQSPRYKVAKRGQDVALRCDPISGHVSLFWYQQALGQGPEFLTYFQNEAQLDKSGLPSDRFFAERPEGSVSTLKIQRTQQEDSAVYLCASSVRDRAEKLFFGSGTQLSVL.